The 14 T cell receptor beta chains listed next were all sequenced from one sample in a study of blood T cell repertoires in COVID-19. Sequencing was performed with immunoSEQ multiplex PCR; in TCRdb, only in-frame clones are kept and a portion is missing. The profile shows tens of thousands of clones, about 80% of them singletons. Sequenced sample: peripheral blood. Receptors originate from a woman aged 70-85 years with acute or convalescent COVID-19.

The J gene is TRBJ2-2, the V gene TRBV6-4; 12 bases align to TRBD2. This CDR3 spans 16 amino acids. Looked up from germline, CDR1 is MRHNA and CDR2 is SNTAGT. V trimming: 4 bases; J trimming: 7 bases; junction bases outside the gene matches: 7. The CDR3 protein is CASSGQTSGSGGELFF. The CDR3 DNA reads TGTGCCAGCAGTGGACAGACTAGCGGGAGTGGCGGGGAGCTGTTTTTT.

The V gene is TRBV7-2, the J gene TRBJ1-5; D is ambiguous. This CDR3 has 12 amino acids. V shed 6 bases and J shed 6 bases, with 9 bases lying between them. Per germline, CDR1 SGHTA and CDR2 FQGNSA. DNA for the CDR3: TGTGCCAGCAGTTTTAGTGCTCAGCCCCAGCATTTT. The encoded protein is CASSFSAQPQHF.

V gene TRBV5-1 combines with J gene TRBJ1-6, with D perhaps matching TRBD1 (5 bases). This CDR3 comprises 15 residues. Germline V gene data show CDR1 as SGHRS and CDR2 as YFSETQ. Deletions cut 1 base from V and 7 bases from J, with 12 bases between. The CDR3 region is CASSLSGQGNSPLHF. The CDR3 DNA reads TGCGCCAGCAGCTTGAGTGGGCAGGGAAATTCACCCCTCCACTTT. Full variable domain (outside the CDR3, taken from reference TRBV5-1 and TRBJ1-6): KAGVTQTPRYLIKTRGQQVTLSCSPISGHRSVSWYQQTPGQGLQFLFEYFSETQRNKGNFPGRFSGRQFSNSRSEMNVSTLELGDSALYLCASSLSGQGNSPLHFGNGTRLTVT.

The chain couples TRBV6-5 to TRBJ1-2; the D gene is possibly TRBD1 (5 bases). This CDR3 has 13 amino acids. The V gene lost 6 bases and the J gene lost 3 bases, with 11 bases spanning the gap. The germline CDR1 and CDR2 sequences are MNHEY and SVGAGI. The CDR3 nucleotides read TGTGCCAGCAGCCTGGGCAGGGACTATGGCTACACCTTC. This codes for CASSLGRDYGYTF.

The CDR3 reads CASSYSVGRVSFF. DNA for the CDR3: TGTGCCAGCAGTTACTCTGTCGGCAGGGTGTCTTTCTTT. The chain combines TRBV6-5 with TRBJ1-1, with D tentatively TRBD1 (5 bases). This CDR3 is 13 amino acids long. Germline V gene data show CDR1 as MNHEY and CDR2 as SVGAGI. The ends were cut back, 0 bases at V and 12 bases at J, with 14 bases in the middle.

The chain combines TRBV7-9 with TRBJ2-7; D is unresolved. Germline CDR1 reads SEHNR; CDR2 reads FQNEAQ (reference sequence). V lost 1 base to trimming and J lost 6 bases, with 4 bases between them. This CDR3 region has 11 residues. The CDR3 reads CASSLVSEQYF. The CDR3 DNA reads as TGTGCCAGCAGCTTAGTATCCGAGCAGTACTTC.

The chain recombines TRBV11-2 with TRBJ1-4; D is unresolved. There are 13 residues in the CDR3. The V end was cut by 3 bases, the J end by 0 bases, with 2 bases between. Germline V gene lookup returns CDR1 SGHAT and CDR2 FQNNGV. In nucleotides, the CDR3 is TGTGCCAGCAGCTTTACAACTAATGAAAAACTGTTTTTT. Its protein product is CASSFTTNEKLFF.

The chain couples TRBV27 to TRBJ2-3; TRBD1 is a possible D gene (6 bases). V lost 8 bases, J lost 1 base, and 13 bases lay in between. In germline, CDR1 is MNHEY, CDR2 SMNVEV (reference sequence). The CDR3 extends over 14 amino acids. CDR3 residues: CASGQRQGTDTQYF. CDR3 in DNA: TGTGCCAGCGGCCAGCGACAGGGCACAGATACGCAGTATTTT.

The chain's CDR3 is CASSLLASPGAFF. In nucleotides, the CDR3 is TGTGCCAGCAGTTTATTGGCAAGCCCGGGGGCTTTCTTT. The chain recombines TRBV28 with TRBJ1-1; D gene ambiguous. The CDR3 spans 13 residues. Trimming cost V 1 base and J 11 bases, with 14 bases left between them. Looked up from germline, CDR1 is MDHEN and CDR2 is SYDVKM.

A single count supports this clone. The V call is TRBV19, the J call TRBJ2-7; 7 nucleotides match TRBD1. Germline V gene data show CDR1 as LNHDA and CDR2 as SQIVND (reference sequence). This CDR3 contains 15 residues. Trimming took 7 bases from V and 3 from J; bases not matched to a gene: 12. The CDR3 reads CASTPDRDRHYEQYF. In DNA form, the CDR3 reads TGTGCCAGTACTCCAGACCGGGACAGACACTACGAGCAGTACTTC.

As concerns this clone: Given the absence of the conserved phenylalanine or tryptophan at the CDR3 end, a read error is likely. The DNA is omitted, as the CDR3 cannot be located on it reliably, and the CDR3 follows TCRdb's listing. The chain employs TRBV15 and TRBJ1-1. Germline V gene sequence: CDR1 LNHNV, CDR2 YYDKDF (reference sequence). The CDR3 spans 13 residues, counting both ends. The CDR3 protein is CATSRDQRPPLAL.

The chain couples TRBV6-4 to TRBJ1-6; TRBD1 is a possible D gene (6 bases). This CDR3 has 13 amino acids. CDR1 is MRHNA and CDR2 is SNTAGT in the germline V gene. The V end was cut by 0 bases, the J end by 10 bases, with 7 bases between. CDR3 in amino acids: CASSDSGASPLHF. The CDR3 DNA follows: TGTGCCAGCAGTGACTCGGGGGCCTCACCCCTCCACTTT.

The CDR3 DNA reads TGCGCCAGCAGCTCTGGACTAGCGGGACCTAGGAATGAGCAGTTCTTC. This translates into CASSSGLAGPRNEQFF. The V call is TRBV5-1, the J call TRBJ2-1, with 12 bases lining up with TRBD2. Germline loops: CDR1 SGHRS, CDR2 YFSETQ. The CDR3 runs 16 residues. The junction had 8 bases not matched to a gene; V was cut back by 3 bases and J by 7 bases.

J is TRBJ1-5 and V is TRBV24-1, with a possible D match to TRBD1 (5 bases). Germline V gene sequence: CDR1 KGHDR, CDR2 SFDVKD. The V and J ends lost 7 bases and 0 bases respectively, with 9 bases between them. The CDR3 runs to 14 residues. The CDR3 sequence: CATSETDSNQPQHF. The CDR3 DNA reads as TGTGCCACCAGCGAGACAGATAGCAATCAGCCCCAGCATTTT.